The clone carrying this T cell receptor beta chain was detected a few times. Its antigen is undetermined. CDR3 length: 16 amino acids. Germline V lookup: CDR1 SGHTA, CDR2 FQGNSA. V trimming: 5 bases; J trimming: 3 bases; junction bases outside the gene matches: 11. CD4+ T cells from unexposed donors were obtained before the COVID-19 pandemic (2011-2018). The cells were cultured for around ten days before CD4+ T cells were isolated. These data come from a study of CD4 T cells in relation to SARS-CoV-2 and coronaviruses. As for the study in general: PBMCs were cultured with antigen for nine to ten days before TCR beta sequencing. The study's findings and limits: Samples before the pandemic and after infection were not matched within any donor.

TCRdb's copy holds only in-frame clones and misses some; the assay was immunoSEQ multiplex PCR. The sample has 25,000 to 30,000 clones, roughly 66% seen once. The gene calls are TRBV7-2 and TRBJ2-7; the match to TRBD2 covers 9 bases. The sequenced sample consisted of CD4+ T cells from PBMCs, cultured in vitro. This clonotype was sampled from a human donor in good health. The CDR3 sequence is CASSESIAGVGYEQYF. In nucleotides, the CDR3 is TGTGCCAGCAGCGAGTCCATAGCGGGAGTGGGCTACGAGCAGTACTTC. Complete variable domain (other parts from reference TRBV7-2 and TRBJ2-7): GAGVSQSPSNKVTEKGKDVELRCDPISGHTALYWYRQSLGQGLEFLIYFQGNSAPDKSGLPSDRFSAERTGGSVSTLTIQRTQQEDSAVYLCASSESIAGVGYEQYFGPGTRLTVT.